This T cell receptor (beta chain) was sequenced in a study of T cells in Graves' hyperthyroidism and ophthalmopathy. Diagnosing involved the use of clinical symptoms, serum thyroxine and TRAb, thyroid ultrasound and orbital computed tomography. The source of the PBMCs was about 10 ml of fresh peripheral blood. Amplification targeted TCR beta CDR3 regions from RNA transcripts. HTBI primers drove first-round RT-PCR of the TCR CDR3. TCRdb redid the calling of the multiplex PCR reads with MiXCR, one entry per CDR3 protein. The data show 500,000 to 800,000 distinct CDR3 sequences, about 15% seen once. In germline, CDR1 is SGHDN, CDR2 FVKESK. V shed 5 bases and J shed 6 bases, with 18 bases lying between them. This CDR3 is 15 amino acids long.

This TCR was sampled from a woman aged 50 to 60 with Graves' ophthalmopathy. The genes are TRBV14 and TRBJ2-3; D is ambiguous. Sequenced material: blood. The CDR3 DNA follows: TGTGCCAGCAGCAGAACGGGCCTAAGCATGGATACGCAGTATTTT. This sequence encodes CASSRTGLSMDTQYF.